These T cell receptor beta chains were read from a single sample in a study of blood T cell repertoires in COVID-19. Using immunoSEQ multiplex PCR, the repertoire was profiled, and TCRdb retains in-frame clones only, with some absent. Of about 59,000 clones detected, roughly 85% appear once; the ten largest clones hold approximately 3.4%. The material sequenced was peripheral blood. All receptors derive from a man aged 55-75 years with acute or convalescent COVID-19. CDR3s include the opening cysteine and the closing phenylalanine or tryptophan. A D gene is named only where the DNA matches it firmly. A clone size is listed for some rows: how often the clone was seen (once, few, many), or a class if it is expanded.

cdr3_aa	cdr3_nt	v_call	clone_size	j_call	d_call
CASSILQGAHGYTF	TGTGCCAGTAGTATCTTACAGGGGGCGCATGGCTACACCTTC	TRBV19	few	TRBJ1-2	TRBD1
CASSRGGAYYEQYF	TGTGCCAGCAGCCGCGGAGGTGCCTACTACGAGCAGTACTTC	TRBV14	-	TRBJ2-7	-
CASSLARGYTEAFF	TGCGCCAGCAGCTTGGCCAGGGGGTACACTGAAGCTTTCTTT	TRBV5-1	-	TRBJ1-1	TRBD1
CASSSQQDGGYTF	TGTGCCAGCAGCTCCCAACAGGACGGGGGCTACACCTTC	TRBV28	-	TRBJ1-2	-
CASSLDLNTEAFF	TGTGCCAGCAGTCTTGACTTGAACACTGAAGCTTTCTTT	TRBV12-3/TRBV12-4	-	TRBJ1-1	-
CASSGRGAGGSPLHF	TGTGCCAGCAGTGGCCGGGGGGCGGGCGGTTCACCCCTCCACTTT	TRBV2	-	TRBJ1-6	-
CASSLWDRGNTEAFF	TGTGCCAGCAGCCTGTGGGACAGGGGAAACACTGAAGCTTTCTTT	TRBV7-9	-	TRBJ1-1	TRBD1
CASIAGTGPTGEAFF	TGCGCCAGCATCGCCGGGACAGGGCCAACCGGTGAAGCTTTCTTT	TRBV5-1	-	TRBJ1-1	TRBD1
CASSLAQGSGYTF	TGTGCCAGCAGTTTAGCCCAGGGAAGTGGCTACACCTTC	TRBV12-3/TRBV12-4	-	TRBJ1-2	-
CASNMGPAQYF	TGTGCCAGCAACATGGGGCCGGCGCAGTATTTT	TRBV28	-	TRBJ2-3	-
CASSPEGGGGNYGYTF	TGTGCCAGCTCACCCGAAGGGGGCGGCGGAAACTATGGCTACACCTTC	TRBV18	-	TRBJ1-2	TRBD1
CASSQLEGSEAFF	TGTGCCAGCAGCCAACTGGAGGGTTCTGAAGCTTTCTTT	TRBV3-1/TRBV3-2	-	TRBJ1-1	-
CASRRRPGRAETQYF	TGTGCCAGCAGGCGCCGACCTGGGCGGGCAGAGACCCAGTACTTC	TRBV28	-	TRBJ2-5	-
CATGQGATGANVLTF	TGTGCCACCGGACAGGGGGCGACCGGGGCCAACGTCCTGACTTTC	TRBV10-3	-	TRBJ2-6	TRBD1
CASSHQREGPSTDTQYF	TGTGCCAGCAGCCATCAGCGGGAGGGCCCCAGCACAGATACGCAGTATTTT	TRBV7-9	-	TRBJ2-3	TRBD2
CSVGDGSGQPQHF	TGCAGCGTAGGTGATGGCTCAGGCCAGCCCCAGCATTTT	TRBV29-1	-	TRBJ1-5	-
CASSLQGANTEAFF	TGTGCCAGCAGTTTGCAGGGGGCGAACACTGAAGCTTTCTTT	TRBV6-6	-	TRBJ1-1	TRBD1
CASSFTGQTNEKLFF	TGCGCCAGCAGTTTTACAGGGCAAACTAATGAAAAACTGTTTTTT	TRBV5-1	few	TRBJ1-4	-
CASTSSRDTQYF	TGTGCCAGTACGTCCTCACGGGATACGCAGTATTTT	TRBV19	-	TRBJ2-3	-
CASSLAGKAEAFF	TGTGCCAGCAGCTTAGCGGGTAAGGCTGAAGCTTTCTTT	TRBV11-2	once	TRBJ1-1	-
CATAWSRGRTEAFF	TGTGCCACAGCATGGAGCAGGGGGCGCACTGAAGCTTTCTTT	TRBV2	-	TRBJ1-1	TRBD1
CASSYLAGDEAGYTF	TGTGCCAGCAGTTACCTGGCAGGGGATGAAGCGGGCTACACCTTC	TRBV6-5	-	TRBJ1-2	-
CASSLVGLTYEQYF	TGTGCCAGCAGCTTAGTTGGGCTCACCTACGAGCAGTACTTC	TRBV7-2	-	TRBJ2-7	-
CASRKRPGTGGTDTQYF	TGTGCCAGCAGAAAGCGACCCGGGACAGGGGGCACAGATACGCAGTATTTT	TRBV28	-	TRBJ2-3	TRBD1
CASSVDSGSGNEQFF	TGTGCCAGCAGCGTAGATAGCGGGAGTGGTAATGAGCAGTTCTTC	TRBV9	-	TRBJ2-1	TRBD2
CASSQASGRAREQFF	TGCGCCAGCAGCCAAGCCAGCGGGAGGGCCAGGGAGCAGTTCTTC	TRBV4-1	-	TRBJ2-1	TRBD2
CASSPRLAGGYNEQFF	TGCGCCAGCAGCCCTAGACTAGCGGGGGGCTACAATGAGCAGTTCTTC	TRBV5-1	-	TRBJ2-1	TRBD2
CASRRTSGREGRTDTQYF	TGTGCCAGCAGGAGAACTAGCGGGAGGGAAGGAAGAACAGATACGCAGTATTTT	TRBV28	-	TRBJ2-3	TRBD2
CASSQAALGGYEQYF	TGTGCCAGCAGCCAAGCCGCGTTAGGGGGCTACGAGCAGTACTTC	TRBV3-1/TRBV3-2	few	TRBJ2-7	-
CASSTPGQGVHEKLFF	TGTGCCAGCAGCACTCCGGGACAGGGGGTTCATGAAAAACTGTTTTTT	TRBV7-9	-	TRBJ1-4	TRBD1
CASSPRNYGYTF	TGTGCCAGCTCACCGAGGAACTATGGCTACACCTTC	TRBV18	-	TRBJ1-2	-
CASSPDPRGYAGNTIYF	TGTGCCAGCAGTCCCGACCCCAGGGGGTATGCTGGAAACACCATATATTTT	TRBV27	few	TRBJ1-3	TRBD1
CASSTQTSGRNEQFF	TGTGCCAGTAGTACGCAAACTAGCGGGAGGAATGAGCAGTTCTTC	TRBV19	-	TRBJ2-1	TRBD2
CASSLQGEKLFF	TGTGCCAGCAGTTTACAGGGTGAAAAACTGTTTTTT	TRBV2	-	TRBJ1-4	-
CASSQNTGTTDTQYF	TGTGCCAGCAGCCAAAACACAGGTACCACAGATACGCAGTATTTT	TRBV11-2	-	TRBJ2-3	-
CASKRDTEETQYF	TGTGCCAGCAAGAGGGACACGGAAGAGACCCAGTACTTC	TRBV6-5	-	TRBJ2-5	-
CASSESGRAYNEQFF	TGTGCCAGTAGCGAAAGCGGGAGGGCCTACAATGAGCAGTTCTTC	TRBV19	once	TRBJ2-1	TRBD2
CASSLIQGADGYTF	TGCGCCAGCAGCTTAATCCAGGGGGCGGATGGCTACACCTTC	TRBV5-1	-	TRBJ1-2	TRBD1
CASSKDRGDYGYTF	TGTGCCAGCAGCAAGGACAGGGGGGACTATGGCTACACCTTC	TRBV5-4	-	TRBJ1-2	TRBD1
CASSLAQMNTEAFF	TGTGCCAGCAGCTTAGCCCAGATGAACACTGAAGCTTTCTTT	TRBV7-2	-	TRBJ1-1	-